Below are 29 T cell receptor beta chains sequenced from a single sample in a study of human T cells and chemical hapten exposure. TCRdb recomputed calls from the RACE reads with MiXCR, one row per CDR3 protein. The data contain roughly 380,000 distinct CDR3 sequences, roughly 4.8% of them singletons. Time point denoted: patch test 1, 2 weeks after DPC sensitization. Treatment meaning: therapeutic diphenylcyclopropenone sensitization with weekly scalp DPC. This specimen was whole blood, taken in connection with sensitization to the hapten diphenylcyclopropenone (DPC). These receptors were taken from a woman aged 45-65 years with alopecia areata. Some clones in this sample may be carry-over from other donors' samples.

This clonotype was detected a few times. The gene calls are TRBV20-1 and TRBJ2-5; 9 bases match TRBD2. The CDR3 loop spans 15 amino acids. Germline lookup yields CDR1 DFQATT and CDR2 SNEGSKA (reference sequence). V lost 6 bases to trimming and J lost 7 bases; unmatched junction nucleotides: 15. CDR3 sequence reads: CSASDYSGSLGTQYF. CDR3 nucleotide sequence: TGCAGTGCCTCTGACTATAGCGGGAGTCTAGGGACCCAGTACTTC.

The table lists this clonotype with many counts. V and J are TRBV6-2 or TRBV6-3 and TRBJ1-6; D call uncertain. The germline CDR1 and CDR2 sequences are MNHEY and SVGEGT. The CDR3 has 16 residues. V lost 2 bases, J lost 10 bases, and 18 bases lay in between. The CDR3 sequence: CASSYGLSGVRSPLHF. As DNA, the CDR3 is TGTGCCAGCAGTTACGGTTTATCTGGGGTAAGATCACCCCTCCACTTT.

Many counts were recorded for this clonotype. The chain uses TRBV4-1 and TRBJ2-6; tentatively, D is TRBD2 (6 bases). The V end was cut by 4 bases, the J end by 2 bases, with 15 bases between. The CDR3 runs to 17 residues. From germline, CDR1 is MGHRA and CDR2 YSYEKL. The CDR3 spells CASSRAGSGAGANVLTF. The CDR3 DNA follows: TGCGCCAGCAGCCGAGCGGGCTCCGGTGCTGGGGCCAACGTCCTGACTTTC.

The table lists this clonotype with a few counts. This chain joins TRBV2 and TRBJ1-5, with 7 bases lining up with TRBD1. The CDR3 has 15 amino acids. With 5 bases clipped from V and 2 bases from J, the junction kept 6 bases outside the gene matches. Germline CDR1 is SNHLY and CDR2 is FYNNEI. The CDR3 DNA is TGTGCCAGCAGTCAAACCGGGACAGGCAATCAGCCCCAGCATTTT. The encoded protein is CASSQTGTGNQPQHF.

This clonotype was counted only a few times. V is TRBV7-8 and J is TRBJ1-4; 7 bases are a match to TRBD1. The CDR3 has 14 amino acids. The ends lost 6 bases at V and 6 bases at J; junction bases unmatched: 7. Germline CDR1 reads SGHVS; CDR2 reads FQNEAQ. The CDR3: CASRGGQGDEKLFF. CDR3 DNA sequence: TGTGCCAGCAGAGGTGGGCAGGGGGATGAAAAACTGTTTTTT.

The sample holds many counts of this clonotype. The chain joins TRBV5-1 to TRBJ2-7; D might be TRBD1 (6 bases). Germline V gives CDR1 SGHRS, CDR2 YFSETQ. The CDR3 is 14 amino acids. Deletions cut 2 bases from V and 2 bases from J, with 11 bases between. This chain's CDR3 is CASSFRQDAYEQYF. CDR3 coding DNA: TGCGCCAGCAGCTTTCGACAGGATGCCTACGAGCAGTACTTC.

This clonotype was found many times. The chain recombines TRBV5-1 with TRBJ2-7; D possibly corresponds to TRBD1 (6 bases). Germline values: CDR1 SGHRS, CDR2 YFSETQ. CDR3 length: 14 amino acids. Trimming removed 6 bases at V and 6 bases at J, with 19 bases between. CDR3 DNA sequence: TGCGCCAGCAACCCCACAGGGAAGGTCGGCGAGCAGTACTTC. The encoded protein is CASNPTGKVGEQYF.

This clonotype came up many times. The rearrangement joins TRBV4-3 to TRBJ2-5; D possibly corresponds to TRBD2 (6 bases). V was pared by 1 base and J by 3 bases, with 9 bases between. The germline V gene encodes CDR1 LGHNA and CDR2 YSLEER. The CDR3 has 14 residues. The DNA of the CDR3 is TGCGCCAGCAGCCAAGGACTAGTCAAAGAGACCCAGTACTTC. As protein: CASSQGLVKETQYF.

This clonotype was seen at least ten times. The chain joins TRBV7-2 to TRBJ2-3; D is undetermined. V shed 1 base and J shed 2 bases, with 13 bases lying between them. Germline loops: CDR1 SGHTA, CDR2 FQGNSA. CDR3 length: 16 residues. The CDR3 bases are TGTGCCAGCAGCTTAGAACCCCCGACGATCACAGATACGCAGTATTTT. This gives the protein CASSLEPPTITDTQYF.

This clonotype was seen a handful of times. The chain recombines TRBV30 with TRBJ1-1; the D is unclear. The CDR3 contains 12 residues. The germline gives CDR1 GTSNPN, CDR2 SVGIG (reference sequence). V dropped 3 bases and J dropped 1 base, with 6 bases sitting between them. The CDR3 bases are TGTGCCTGGAGAGGCAGGAACACTGAAGCTTTCTTT. It encodes CAWRGRNTEAFF.

The chain recombines TRBV20-1 with TRBJ2-3; 9 nucleotides align to TRBD2. Germline V gives CDR1 DFQATT, CDR2 SNEGSKA (reference sequence). V was pared by 3 bases and J by 1 base, with 17 bases of the junction left unmatched. The CDR3 length is 19 residues. The CDR3 sequence is CSARTDRKKRTSGTDTQYF. Written as DNA, the CDR3 is TGCAGTGCTAGGACGGACAGGAAAAAAAGGACTAGCGGCACAGATACGCAGTATTTT.

Concerning this clonotype itself: A much more abundant neighbour one base away suggests this may be a read error. V and J are TRBV11-2 and TRBJ2-7; D possibly corresponds to TRBD2 (5 bases). The germline V gene has CDR1 SGHAT and CDR2 FQNNGV. The CDR3 consists of 14 residues. V gave up 0 bases and J gave up 3 bases, with 9 bases separating them. The CDR3 sequence is CASSLDFGDYEQYF. The CDR3 coding sequence is TGTGCCAGCAGCTTAGATTTCGGGGACTACGAGCAGTACTTC. Filled out from reference TRBV11-2 and TRBJ2-7, the complete variable domain reads EAGVAQSPRYKIIEKRQSVAFWCNPISGHATLYWYQQILGQGPKLLIQFQNNGVVDDSQLPKDRFSAERLKGVDSTLKIQPAKLEDSAVYLCASSLDFGDYEQYFGPGTRLTVT.

This clonotype was detected ten times or more. The CDR3: CASSETGGSNQPQHF. As DNA, the CDR3 is TGTGCCAGCAGTGAGACAGGGGGGAGCAATCAGCCCCAGCATTTT. This rearrangement joins TRBV6-5 to TRBJ1-5; 9 bases agree with TRBD1. The CDR3 extends over 15 amino acids. J lost 1 base, V lost 5 bases, and 3 bases had no gene match. Germline CDR1 reads MNHEY; CDR2 reads SVGAGI.

This clonotype was recorded at least ten times. The gene calls are TRBV12-3 or TRBV12-4 and TRBJ1-6; D is uncertain. The CDR3 runs 12 residues. V shed 5 bases and J shed 6 bases, with 5 bases lying between them. CDR3 loop: CASSLSNSPLHF. The CDR3 DNA is TGTGCCAGCAGTCTCTCTAATTCACCCCTCCACTTT.

V and J are TRBV6-1 and TRBJ1-5; unclear D gene. This CDR3 region has 16 residues. Deletions cut 2 bases from V and 0 bases from J, with 11 bases between. The germline V gene has CDR1 MNHNS and CDR2 SASEGT. CDR3 loop: CASSELHRGSNQPQHF. Here the CDR3 DNA reads TGTGCCAGCAGTGAACTACACCGGGGTAGCAATCAGCCCCAGCATTTT.

This clonotype was counted a few times. The chain has TRBV7-2 and TRBJ2-5; D call uncertain. The CDR3 covers 15 residues. From germline, CDR1 is SGHTA and CDR2 FQGNSA. V shed 7 bases and J shed 5 bases, with 20 bases lying between them. CDR3 residues: CASTPLMAYYETQYF. In nucleotides, the CDR3 is TGTGCCAGCACCCCCTTGATGGCCTACTACGAGACCCAGTACTTC.

The chain links TRBV20-1 to TRBJ1-1, with 8 bases identical to TRBD1. Germline CDR1 is DFQATT and CDR2 is SNEGSKA (reference sequence). The ends lost 7 bases at V and 1 base at J; junction bases unmatched: 8. The CDR3 contains 14 residues. The CDR3 protein is CSGKEGQGNTEAFF. DNA for the CDR3: TGCAGTGGGAAGGAAGGACAGGGGAACACTGAAGCTTTCTTT.

This clonotype has more than one count but fewer than ten. The chain carries TRBV7-2 and TRBJ1-3, with D unclear. The germline CDR1 and CDR2 sequences are SGHTA and FQGNSA. The V end was cut by 1 base, the J end by 2 bases, with 15 bases between. CDR3 length: 17 residues. In nucleotides, the CDR3 is TGTGCCAGCAGCTTAGTTGTTACCACTCACCCTGGAAACACCATATATTTT. The encoded protein is CASSLVVTTHPGNTIYF.

This clonotype showed up many times. The chain employs TRBV20-1 and TRBJ1-5, with TRBD1 matching over 7 bases. V lost 5 bases, J lost 7 bases, and 20 bases stayed unmatched. This CDR3 region has 17 residues. CDR1 is DFQATT and CDR2 is SNEGSKA in the germline V gene (reference sequence). The CDR3 sequence: CSALQQQGRNSKQPQHF. For the CDR3, the DNA is TGCAGTGCTCTACAACAACAGGGGCGGAATTCGAAACAGCCCCAGCATTTT.

This clonotype was seen repeatedly, ten times or more. CDR3 in amino acids: CASSLDRYQETQYF. The CDR3 DNA is TGTGCCAGCAGCCTGGACAGGTACCAAGAGACCCAGTACTTC. This chain joins TRBV7-9 and TRBJ2-5, with 7 bases fitting TRBD1. The CDR3 is 14 residues long. The J segment lost 0 bases and the V segment lost 5 bases, leaving 3 bases of the junction unmatched. Germline values: CDR1 SEHNR, CDR2 FQNEAQ (reference sequence).

About this clonotype: Given a much more abundant clone one base away, this may be a read error. V usage is TRBV12-3 or TRBV12-4 and J usage is TRBJ1-4; D is uncertain. There are 15 residues in the CDR3. Trimming shortened V by 5 bases and J by 4 bases, and 14 bases separated the two germline ends. The CDR3, as DNA: TGTGCCAGCAGTCGGAGGACGGCGGGTAATGAAAAACTGTTTTTT. It yields the protein CASSRRTAGNEKLFF.

There are a few counts of this clonotype. The chain employs TRBV5-6 and TRBJ2-1; TRBD2 matches 12 bases. The CDR3 has 17 amino acids. CDR1 and CDR2 (germline): SGHDT, YYEEEE. J gave up 6 bases and V 3 bases, and 10 bases lay outside the gene matches. In DNA form, the CDR3 reads TGTGCCAGCAGCTCCTTAGGTGCTAGCGGGGGGGCCAATGAGCAGTTCTTC. As protein: CASSSLGASGGANEQFF.

Many counts were recorded for this clonotype. The chain employs TRBV20-1 and TRBJ2-3; D not resolved. From germline, CDR1 is DFQATT and CDR2 SNEGSKA (reference sequence). Between the trimmed V and J ends, which lost 5 bases and 2 bases, there was a span of 5 bases. The CDR3 has 11 residues. The CDR3 sequence is CSASTTDTQYF. The CDR3, as DNA: TGCAGTGCTTCGACCACAGATACGCAGTATTTT.

The sample holds many counts of this clonotype. The V call is TRBV7-9, the J call TRBJ1-3; D remains unclear. V lost 5 bases and J 2 bases, leaving 10 bases between the germline ends. The CDR3 is 14 amino acids. Germline V gene lookup returns CDR1 SEHNR and CDR2 FQNEAQ (reference sequence). DNA for the CDR3: TGTGCCAGCAGCCCCCGTGGGCCTGGAAACACCATATATTTT. This encodes CASSPRGPGNTIYF.

This chain links TRBV28 with TRBJ2-1, with 11 nucleotides matching TRBD1. Trimming cost V 7 bases and J 4 bases; bases outside gene matches: 9. CDR1 is MDHEN and CDR2 is SYDVKM in the germline V gene. The CDR3 spans 16 residues. Here the CDR3 reads CASTELRDRGYNEQFF. The CDR3 DNA follows: TGTGCCAGCACCGAACTCCGGGACAGGGGGTACAATGAGCAGTTCTTC.

This clonotype has more than one count but fewer than ten. V usage is TRBV29-1 and J usage is TRBJ1-2; the D is unclear. The ends were cut back, 6 bases at V and 3 bases at J, with 14 bases in the middle. Germline CDR1 and CDR2: SQVTM and ANQGSEA. This CDR3 has 13 amino acids. CDR3 nucleotides: TGCAGCGTCCCGGATCTTCAGGACTATGGCTACACCTTC. This sequence encodes CSVPDLQDYGYTF.

J is TRBJ1-5 and V is TRBV7-2, with D unclear. CDR1 is SGHTA and CDR2 is FQGNSA in the germline V gene. Trimming stripped 5 bases from V and 0 bases from J, with 11 bases between. There are 15 residues in the CDR3. The CDR3 loop reads CASSPTLFSNQPQHF. The CDR3, as DNA: TGTGCCAGCAGCCCGACTTTGTTTAGCAATCAGCCCCAGCATTTT. Using reference TRBV7-2 and TRBJ1-5 for the parts outside the CDR3, the full variable domain is GAGVSQSPSNKVTEKGKDVELRCDPISGHTALYWYRQSLGQGLEFLIYFQGNSAPDKSGLPSDRFSAERTGGSVSTLTIQRTQQEDSAVYLCASSPTLFSNQPQHFGDGTRLSIL.

This clonotype was detected only a few times. The chain recombines TRBV19 with TRBJ2-3, with 8 bases fitting TRBD2. Germline V lookup: CDR1 LNHDA, CDR2 SQIVND (reference sequence). The CDR3 sequence is 17 residues long. The junction had 12 bases not matched to a gene; V was cut back by 6 bases and J by 1 base. The CDR3 region is CASSVERGLRGTDTQYF. The CDR3 region has the DNA TGTGCCAGTAGCGTCGAGCGGGGGCTTAGGGGCACAGATACGCAGTATTTT.

In its sample, this clonotype was seen many times. V usage is TRBV7-8 and J usage is TRBJ1-2; 9 bases map to TRBD1. Trimming removed 6 bases from V and 3 bases from J; junction bases left unmatched: 5. The length of the CDR3 is 14 residues. Per the germline V gene, CDR1 is SGHVS and CDR2 is FQNEAQ. CDR3 region: CASSGQGFDYGYTF. CDR3 sequence (DNA): TGTGCCAGCAGTGGACAGGGGTTCGACTATGGCTACACCTTC.